These 2 T cell receptor beta chains were all obtained from the same sample, sequenced in a study of PD-1 blockade in mismatch repair-deficient tumors. Assay used: immunoSEQ multiplex PCR; TCRdb lists only in-frame clones, some missing. Here the sample spans roughly 84,000 clones, over 70% being singletons. The sample here was peripheral blood, taken 12 weeks after starting pembrolizumab. The receptors derive from an adult with mismatch repair-deficient cancer.

In this sample, this clone turned up once. The DNA for the CDR3 is TGTGCCAGCAGTCCGGCCTCCTACGAGCAGTACTTC. Its protein is CASSPASYEQYF. The J gene is TRBJ2-7, the V gene TRBV28; no clear D. The CDR3 contains 12 residues. Per germline, CDR1 MDHEN and CDR2 SYDVKM. V lost 5 bases and J 0 bases, leaving 5 bases between the germline ends. Complete variable domain (other parts from reference TRBV28 and TRBJ2-7): DVKVTQSSRYLVKRTGEKVFLECVQDMDHENMFWYRQDPGLGLRLIYFSYDVKMKEKGDIPEGYSVSREKKERFSLILESASTNQTSMYLCASSPASYEQYFGPGTRLTVT.

This chain connects TRBV9 to TRBJ2-7; the match to TRBD2 covers 7 bases. The germline gives CDR1 SGDLS, CDR2 YYNGEE. Trimming at V came to 0 bases and at J to 3 bases, leaving 6 bases not matched to a gene. CDR3 length equals 15 residues. The CDR3, as DNA: TGTGCCAGCAGCGTAGGGGAGGGACTTTACTACGAGCAGTACTTC. It translates to CASSVGEGLYYEQYF.